This passage covers 31 T cell receptor beta chains from one sample sequenced in a study of shared clonotypes between healthy human individuals. Sequencing was performed with immunoSEQ multiplex PCR; in TCRdb, only in-frame clones are kept and a portion is missing. The top ten clones hold approximately 1.5% of a sample with approximately 980,000 clones, about 80% of them seen once. Sequenced: memory CD4+ T cells sorted from blood. Noted subset: CD45RA-negative fraction. The receptor source for this set is a man aged 18-30 years in good health.

The chain couples TRBV5-1 to TRBJ1-4; D gene uncertain. Germline CDR1 reads SGHRS; CDR2 reads YFSETQ. V dropped 2 bases and J dropped 2 bases, with 7 bases sitting between them. This CDR3 comprises 14 residues. CDR3 sequence reads: CASSFHGTNEKLFF. The CDR3 DNA reads as TGCGCCAGCAGCTTCCACGGTACTAATGAAAAACTGTTTTTT.

The V and J genes are TRBV2 and TRBJ2-5; D gene unclear. Germline values: CDR1 SNHLY, CDR2 FYNNEI. The V end lost 6 bases, the J end lost 1 base, and 12 bases lay between the germline ends. The CDR3 is 14 amino acids. CDR3 nucleotides: TGTGCCAGCAGCCGTGGTAAGGGCCAAGAGACCCAGTACTTC. Protein product: CASSRGKGQETQYF.

CDR3 in DNA: TGCGCCAGCAGCCTGCGGGGTGGGGTAGATACGCAGTATTTT. Protein product: CASSLRGGVDTQYF. The chain combines TRBV5-1 with TRBJ2-3; weak D call: TRBD2 (6 bases). In germline, CDR1 is SGHRS, CDR2 YFSETQ. The CDR3 runs to 14 residues. Between the trimmed V and J ends, which lost 4 bases and 5 bases, there was a span of 14 bases.

This clone was detected a few times. This chain joins TRBV28 and TRBJ1-3; TRBD1 is a possible D gene (5 bases). V was pared by 1 base and J by 1 base, with 11 bases between. Germline assignment: CDR1 MDHEN and CDR2 SYDVKM. CDR3 size: 16 residues. The CDR3 DNA reads TGTGCCAGCAGTTTATCCAAAGGGGTATCTGGAAACACCATATATTTT. This codes for CASSLSKGVSGNTIYF.

V is TRBV7-8 and J is TRBJ2-3; 11 nucleotides match TRBD2. Trimming removed 2 bases from V and 4 bases from J; junction bases left unmatched: 11. CDR1 is SGHVS and CDR2 is FQNEAQ in the germline V gene. The CDR3 totals 18 residues. In DNA form, the CDR3 reads TGTGCCAGCAGCTTACGGGTCCGACTAGCGGGAAGGGCAGATACGCAGTATTTT. Encoded protein: CASSLRVRLAGRADTQYF.

The chain combines TRBV6-6 with TRBJ2-2; tentatively, D is TRBD1 (5 bases). Germline CDR1 is MNHNY and CDR2 is SVGAGI (reference sequence). V lost 9 bases to trimming and J lost 1 base, with 12 bases between them. CDR3 length: 14 residues. DNA for the CDR3: TGTGCCAGTTCCGTGACAGTGAACACCGGGGAGCTGTTTTTT. Translation gives CASSVTVNTGELFF.

The chain joins TRBV4-1 to TRBJ2-7; 11 nucleotides line up with TRBD1. CDR1 is MGHRA and CDR2 is YSYEKL in the germline V gene. The CDR3 runs to 19 residues. V shed 0 bases, J shed 7 bases, and the junction held 17 bases outside the gene matches. The CDR3 bases are TGCGCCAGCAGCCAAGATCGCCCTTTACCGGGACAGGGGGTGGGTGAGCAGTACTTC. Its protein is CASSQDRPLPGQGVGEQYF.

This sequence joins TRBV4-1 and TRBJ2-3, with 7 nucleotides matching TRBD2. J was trimmed by 2 bases and V by 0 bases; bases with no gene match: 8. CDR3 length equals 17 residues. Germline V gene sequence: CDR1 MGHRA, CDR2 YSYEKL. The CDR3 region is CASSQDFWRENTDTQYF. CDR3 DNA sequence: TGCGCCAGCAGCCAAGATTTTTGGCGGGAGAACACAGATACGCAGTATTTT.

This clone occurred a few times. A much larger clone differs by one base, so this may be a read error. Other DNA sequences of this sample code for an identical CDR3. The chain uses TRBV2 and TRBJ1-1; D is undetermined. Germline-derived CDR1 and CDR2 are SNHLY and FYNNEI. CDR3 size: 11 residues. Trimming removed 2 bases from V and 6 bases from J, with 4 bases in between. For the CDR3, the DNA is TGTGCCAGCAGTGAACGGTCTGAAGCTTTCTTT. Amino acids: CASSERSEAFF.

This clone was seen a handful of times. This rearrangement joins TRBV20-1 to TRBJ2-1; D is uncertain. Germline CDR1 reads DFQATT; CDR2 reads SNEGSKA (reference sequence). V lost 6 bases and J lost 8, with 11 bases in between. This CDR3 has 11 amino acids. The CDR3 nucleotides read TGCAGTGCGTCTTGGTTGGATGAGCAGTTCTTC. This codes for CSASWLDEQFF.

The gene calls are TRBV5-1 and TRBJ2-7, with a weak D call TRBD1 (6 bases). The germline CDR1 and CDR2 sequences are SGHRS and YFSETQ. CDR3 length equals 13 residues. The V end lost 2 bases, the J end lost 7 bases, and 13 bases lay between the germline ends. The CDR3 DNA reads as TGCGCCAGCAGCTTCCGGGACAATGTGGAGCAGTACTTC. It yields the protein CASSFRDNVEQYF.

J is TRBJ1-2 and V is TRBV6-5, with a weak D call TRBD1 (5 bases). Germline V gives CDR1 MNHEY, CDR2 SVGAGI. The V end was cut by 5 bases, the J end by 0 bases, with 13 bases between. The CDR3 extends over 15 amino acids. The DNA of the CDR3 is TGTGCCAGCAGTCGGAAAGGGACTACTAACTATGGCTACACCTTC. Protein sequence: CASSRKGTTNYGYTF.

As concerns this clone: Other nucleotide sequences from this sample produce the same CDR3. The J gene is TRBJ2-5, the V gene TRBV6-6; D uncertain. This CDR3 region has 11 residues. The germline CDR1 and CDR2 sequences are MNHNY and SVGAGI (reference sequence). Trimming stripped 2 bases from V and 5 bases from J, with 3 bases between. The CDR3 region is CASSYKETQYF. The CDR3, as DNA: TGTGCCAGCAGTTACAAGGAGACCCAGTACTTC.

This clone was counted between two and nine times. As DNA, the CDR3 is TGTGCCAGCAGGGGGGCGGGGGGCCCCACAGATACGCAGTATTTT. Translated: CASRGAGGPTDTQYF. This chain links TRBV2 with TRBJ2-3; 8 bases are shared with TRBD2. The V gene end was trimmed by 6 bases and the J gene end by 2 bases; junction bases not matched to a gene: 7. Germline V lookup: CDR1 SNHLY, CDR2 FYNNEI. There are 15 residues in the CDR3.

This clone was observed a handful of times. V and J are TRBV7-9 and TRBJ2-7; perhaps TRBD2 as D (6 bases). The CDR3 contains 17 residues. Germline CDR1 and CDR2: SEHNR and FQNEAQ (reference sequence). Trimming cost V 5 bases and J 5 bases, with 25 bases left between them. The CDR3 spells CASSPLRPGGRNDEQYF. CDR3 in DNA: TGTGCCAGCAGCCCACTCCGTCCAGGAGGGAGAAACGACGAGCAGTACTTC.

Here the CDR3 DNA reads TGTGCCAGCAGTTACCCGGGTGGGGAAAATAGCAATCAGCCCCAGCATTTT. This gives the protein CASSYPGGENSNQPQHF. The chain links TRBV6-7 to TRBJ1-5; D not resolved. TRBV6-7 is assigned to the ORF class and has an uncertain function. This CDR3 is 17 amino acids long. Deletions cut 2 bases from V and 0 bases from J, with 14 bases between.

In this sample, this clone turned up once. The genes are TRBV19 and TRBJ1-3; D remains ambiguous. The CDR3 loop spans 15 amino acids. The ends were cut back, 6 bases at V and 0 bases at J, with 12 bases in the middle. Germline V gives CDR1 LNHDA, CDR2 SQIVND (reference sequence). CDR3: CASRLGGSSGNTIYF. CDR3 coding DNA: TGTGCCAGTAGGTTGGGCGGGAGCTCTGGAAACACCATATATTTT.

This clone was seen a few times. DNA of the CDR3: TGCGCCAGCAGTGGGCCTAACACCGGGGAGCTGTTTTTT. As protein: CASSGPNTGELFF. J is TRBJ2-2 and V is TRBV10-1; D unresolved. The length of the CDR3 is 13 residues. V lost 4 bases and J 2 bases, leaving 5 bases between the germline ends. The germline V gene has CDR1 WNHNN and CDR2 SYGVQD (reference sequence).

In its sample, this clone was seen a few times. The chain joins TRBV7-2 to TRBJ2-2; possible D gene TRBD1, 5 bases. The V gene's germline CDR1 is SGHTA and CDR2 FQGNSA. The V gene lost 5 bases and the J gene lost 1 base, with 17 bases spanning the gap. The CDR3 is 17 residues long. This CDR3 reads CASSLYRGPKNTGELFF. The CDR3 coding sequence is TGTGCCAGCAGCCTTTATAGGGGCCCAAAGAACACCGGGGAGCTGTTTTTT.

Here the CDR3 DNA reads TGTGCCAGTAGTGGGGAGCCGGGGAGGGTTTCACCCCTCCACTTT. Amino acid sequence: CASSGEPGRVSPLHF. The V gene is TRBV19, the J gene TRBJ1-6, with D uncertain. The CDR3 extends over 15 amino acids. Germline V CDR1 and CDR2: LNHDA, SQIVND (reference sequence). The V gene lost 5 bases and the J gene lost 9 bases, with 17 bases spanning the gap.

The chain uses TRBV5-4 and TRBJ2-5; D unclear. The CDR3 totals 14 residues. Per the germline V gene, CDR1 is SGHNT and CDR2 is YYREEE (reference sequence). V lost 4 bases and J lost 4, with 14 bases in between. The CDR3 bases are TGTGCCAGCAGCGAGAGAGGCCCATCAGAGACCCAGTACTTC. Its protein product is CASSERGPSETQYF.

The gene calls are TRBV25-1 and TRBJ1-2; 9 positions match TRBD1. CDR1 and CDR2 (germline): MGHDK, SYGVNS. The junction had 8 bases not matched to a gene; V was cut back by 6 bases and J by 0 bases. The CDR3 runs to 16 residues. The CDR3 DNA follows: TGTGCCAGCAGGGGACAGGGTGGGGAGGCTAACTATGGCTACACCTTC. It translates to CASRGQGGEANYGYTF.

This chain connects TRBV7-2 to TRBJ2-7, with unresolved D. This CDR3 comprises 12 residues. The V end lost 5 bases, the J end lost 0 bases, and 5 bases lay between the germline ends. CDR1 and CDR2 from the germline V gene are SGHTA and FQGNSA. CDR3 in amino acids: CASSGNSYEQYF. The CDR3 DNA sequence: TGTGCCAGCAGCGGGAACTCCTACGAGCAGTACTTC. Full variable domain (outside the CDR3, taken from reference TRBV7-2 and TRBJ2-7): GAGVSQSPSNKVTEKGKDVELRCDPISGHTALYWYRQSLGQGLEFLIYFQGNSAPDKSGLPSDRFSAERTGGSVSTLTIQRTQQEDSAVYLCASSGNSYEQYFGPGTRLTVT.

This clone appeared a single time. The chain uses TRBV6-5 and TRBJ2-5, with D hard to call. Between the trimmed V and J ends, which lost 8 bases and 5 bases, there was a span of 18 bases. CDR1 and CDR2 (germline): MNHEY, SVGAGI. The CDR3 runs 14 residues. CDR3 residues: CASRLDALRETQYF. CDR3 DNA sequence: TGTGCCAGCCGATTGGATGCGCTCCGGGAGACCCAGTACTTC.

This chain uses TRBV7-8 with TRBJ2-3; TRBD2 matches 9 bases. The ends lost 5 bases at V and 1 base at J; junction bases unmatched: 10. CDR1 is SGHVS and CDR2 is FQNEAQ in the germline V gene. The CDR3 is made up of 17 amino acids. CDR3 protein: CASSDRLAVSRTDTQYF. CDR3 coding DNA: TGTGCCAGCAGCGATCGACTAGCGGTTTCTCGCACAGATACGCAGTATTTT.

The chain is built from TRBV30 and TRBJ2-3; possible D gene TRBD1, 5 bases. This CDR3 contains 14 residues. V was shortened by 4 bases and J by 3 bases, with 14 bases between the two germline ends. In germline, CDR1 is GTSNPN, CDR2 SVGIG (reference sequence). The CDR3 bases are TGTGCCTGGAAATGGGGCCCAGGAACAGATACGCAGTATTTT. It encodes CAWKWGPGTDTQYF.

This sequence joins TRBV7-8 and TRBJ1-2, with unresolved D. Germline V lookup: CDR1 SGHVS, CDR2 FQNEAQ. Trimming removed 5 bases from V and 3 bases from J, with 16 bases in between. The length of the CDR3 is 15 residues. Written as DNA, the CDR3 is TGTGCCAGCAGCCCCTTCAGCCCAAGGGACTATGGCTACACCTTC. It specifies CASSPFSPRDYGYTF.

The chain carries TRBV15 and TRBJ1-6; TRBD1 agrees at 7 bases. V was clipped by 2 bases and J by 6 bases; unmatched bases: 7. The CDR3 runs to 16 residues. Germline V CDR1 and CDR2: LNHNV, YYDKDF (reference sequence). The CDR3 protein is CATSRPRQGGNSPLHF. The CDR3 bases are TGTGCCACCAGCAGACCTAGACAGGGTGGTAATTCACCCCTCCACTTT.

The chain uses TRBV30 and TRBJ1-4; D is unresolved. The CDR3 has 12 amino acids. V shed 5 bases and J shed 5 bases, with 9 bases lying between them. Germline CDR1 GTSNPN, CDR2 SVGIG (reference sequence). The CDR3 DNA follows: TGTGCCTGGGCAGGACCGAATGAAAAACTGTTTTTT. Its translation: CAWAGPNEKLFF.

The rearrangement uses TRBV7-2 and TRBJ1-3, with 7 bases that match TRBD1. The CDR3 loop spans 16 amino acids. The junction had 7 bases not matched to a gene; V was cut back by 5 bases and J by 0 bases. Germline CDR1 SGHTA, CDR2 FQGNSA. Written as DNA, the CDR3 is TGTGCCAGCAGCCAGGTCAGGGGGAGCTCTGGAAACACCATATATTTT. The encoded protein is CASSQVRGSSGNTIYF.

The rearrangement joins TRBV5-1 to TRBJ1-1; D is ambiguous. V lost 4 bases to trimming and J lost 1 base, with 14 bases between them. Germline CDR1 and CDR2: SGHRS and YFSETQ. This CDR3 has 15 amino acids. CDR3 residues: CASSPDRMENTEAFF. CDR3 nucleotides: TGCGCCAGCAGCCCTGACCGAATGGAGAACACTGAAGCTTTCTTT.